These 32 T cell receptor beta chains share one sample of origin, sequenced in a study of shared clonotypes between healthy human individuals. Clones were read by immunoSEQ multiplex PCR, and TCRdb kept only the in-frame ones, dropping some. Of about 2.3 million clones in the sample, approximately 93% are singletons; the top ten hold 0.35% to 0.45%. Sequenced material: naive CD4+ T cells from PBMCs. The subset is: CD45RA+ positively selected. Receptor source: a man younger than 30 in good health. Some clones in this sample may be carry-over from other donors' samples.

As regards this clone: The same CDR3 is also encoded by other DNA sequences in this sample. The rearrangement links TRBV9 to TRBJ2-1; 12 positions match TRBD2. J gave up 6 bases and V 2 bases, and 0 bases lay outside the gene matches. The germline V gene has CDR1 SGDLS and CDR2 YYNGEE. CDR3 size: 14 residues. The CDR3 DNA reads TGTGCCAGCAGCGTGACTAGCGGGAGCAATGAGCAGTTCTTC. Translating it yields CASSVTSGSNEQFF.

This chain uses TRBV5-1 with TRBJ2-7, with D unclear. This CDR3 has 13 residues. Germline assignment: CDR1 SGHRS and CDR2 YFSETQ. With 2 bases removed from V and 4 bases from J, the gap between germline ends came to 10 bases. For the CDR3, the DNA is TGCGCCAGCAGCTTTCCTACTTCTTACGAGCAGTACTTC. This sequence encodes CASSFPTSYEQYF.

In regard to this clone: Other nucleotide sequences in the sample specify the same CDR3. The CDR3 loop reads CASSLAAQNTEAFF. The CDR3 DNA sequence: TGCGCCAGCAGCTTGGCGGCCCAGAACACTGAAGCTTTCTTT. The chain carries TRBV5-1 and TRBJ1-1; no clear D gene. V shed 0 bases and J shed 1 base, with 7 bases lying between them. The CDR3 consists of 14 residues. The germline gives CDR1 SGHRS, CDR2 YFSETQ. The entire variable domain, with the rest obtained from reference TRBV5-1 and TRBJ1-1, is as follows: KAGVTQTPRYLIKTRGQQVTLSCSPISGHRSVSWYQQTPGQGLQFLFEYFSETQRNKGNFPGRFSGRQFSNSRSEMNVSTLELGDSALYLCASSLAAQNTEAFFGQGTRLTVV.

The CDR3 here is CASGLSWYEQYF. CDR3 DNA: TGTGCTAGTGGTTTGTCGTGGTACGAGCAGTACTTC. The chain is built from TRBV12-5 and TRBJ2-7; D is unresolved. The length of the CDR3 is 12 residues. Germline CDR1 and CDR2: LGHNT and FRNRAP. Trimming shortened V by 2 bases and J by 4 bases, and 6 bases separated the two germline ends.

This chain uses TRBV7-2 with TRBJ2-1, with a possible D match to TRBD2 (5 bases). The CDR3 is 14 residues long. Germline V gene data show CDR1 as SGHTA and CDR2 as FQGNSA. V lost 5 bases and J 9 bases, leaving 17 bases between the germline ends. This CDR3 reads CASSPQQAETEQFF. Here the CDR3 DNA reads TGTGCCAGCAGCCCCCAGCAAGCGGAGACTGAGCAGTTCTTC.

Worth noting for this clone: At one of its ends the junction is not consistent with the germline gene, which may arise from a read error. The chain links TRBV19 to TRBJ2-5, with a tentative D call TRBD1 (5 bases). CDR1 and CDR2 from the germline V gene are LNHDA and SQIVND (reference sequence). The CDR3 length is 15 residues. The CDR3: CARSNSRAEQETQYF. CDR3 nucleotides: TGTGCCAGGAGTAATAGCAGGGCTGAGCAAGAGACCCAGTACTTC. The full variable domain, in which reference TRBV19 and TRBJ2-5 provide the parts outside the CDR3, is DGGITQSPKYLFRKEGQNVTLSCEQNLNHDAMYWYRQDPGQGLRLIYYSQIVNDFQKGDIAEGYSVSREKKESFPLTVTSAQKNPTAFYLCARSNSRAEQETQYFGPGTRLLVL.

The chain links TRBV6-5 to TRBJ1-4; D gene unclear. Per germline, CDR1 MNHEY and CDR2 SVGAGI. The V end lost 2 bases, the J end lost 7 bases, and 17 bases lay between the germline ends. This CDR3 contains 16 residues. The chain's CDR3 is CASSYTGEGQFEKLFF. The CDR3 DNA is TGTGCCAGCAGTTACACCGGGGAGGGCCAATTTGAAAAACTGTTTTTT.

This sequence joins TRBV10-3 and TRBJ2-7, with 8 bases matching TRBD1. The V and J ends lost 5 bases and 3 bases, in that order; junction bases with no gene match: 6. Per germline, CDR1 ENHRY and CDR2 SYGVKD. This CDR3 is built from 14 residues. The CDR3 region is CAISSTGAIYEQYF. CDR3 DNA sequence: TGTGCCATCAGTTCGACAGGGGCCATCTACGAGCAGTACTTC.

This chain connects TRBV5-4 to TRBJ1-1, with 7 bases matching TRBD1. The CDR3 consists of 14 residues. Losses at the gene ends were 2 bases for V and 3 bases for J; bases not matched to a gene: 4. CDR1 and CDR2 from the germline V gene are SGHNT and YYREEE (reference sequence). The CDR3 reads CASSFTGADTEAFF. The CDR3 region has the DNA TGTGCCAGCAGCTTCACAGGGGCCGACACTGAAGCTTTCTTT.

The chain combines TRBV28 with TRBJ1-5, with no clear D. V lost 3 bases to trimming and J lost 1 base, with 7 bases between them. CDR1 and CDR2 (germline): MDHEN, SYDVKM. The CDR3 spans 14 residues. CDR3 loop: CASSFVWSNQPQHF. The CDR3 DNA is TGTGCCAGCAGTTTTGTGTGGAGCAATCAGCCCCAGCATTTT.

The V call is TRBV2, the J call TRBJ1-3; D is unresolved. This CDR3 is built from 13 residues. V lost 8 bases and J lost 0, with 8 bases in between. The germline gives CDR1 SNHLY, CDR2 FYNNEI. The CDR3 nucleotides are TGTGCCAGCTTACCAAACTCTGGAAACACCATATATTTT. Amino acid sequence: CASLPNSGNTIYF.

V usage is TRBV18 and J usage is TRBJ1-1; possibly TRBD1 for D (5 bases). This CDR3 region has 19 residues. Germline V CDR1 and CDR2: KGHSH, LQKENI. V gave up 3 bases and J gave up 1 base, with 24 bases separating them. CDR3 in amino acids: CASSPDPGEGWFGNTEAFF. CDR3 bases: TGTGCCAGCTCACCTGACCCGGGGGAGGGTTGGTTTGGGAACACTGAAGCTTTCTTT.

This clone has just one count. This sequence joins TRBV7-9 and TRBJ1-4, with 7 bases lining up with TRBD1. V was clipped by 4 bases and J by 4 bases; unmatched bases: 6. This CDR3 has 15 residues. The germline V gene has CDR1 SEHNR and CDR2 FQNEAQ (reference sequence). CDR3 in DNA: TGTGCCAGCAGCTCGACGACAGGGCTTAATGAAAAACTGTTTTTT. Residues: CASSSTTGLNEKLFF.

This chain uses TRBV9 with TRBJ2-7, with 7 bases fitting TRBD2. Trimming took 0 bases from V and 6 from J; bases not matched to a gene: 15. The CDR3 totals 17 residues. Germline V gene sequence: CDR1 SGDLS, CDR2 YYNGEE. This CDR3 reads CASSVEASGPLRAEQYF. Written as DNA, the CDR3 is TGTGCCAGCAGCGTAGAGGCTAGCGGTCCCCTGAGGGCCGAGCAGTACTTC. Variable domain in full (rest from reference TRBV9 and TRBJ2-7): DSGVTQTPKHLITATGQRVTLRCSPRSGDLSVYWYQQSLDQGLQFLIQYYNGEERAKGNILERFSAQQFPDLHSELNLSSLELGDSALYFCASSVEASGPLRAEQYFGPGTRLTVT.

The chain uses TRBV2 and TRBJ2-3; D unclear. CDR1 SNHLY and CDR2 FYNNEI come from the germline V gene. The V end was cut by 3 bases, the J end by 4 bases, with 8 bases between. This CDR3 is built from 13 residues. The CDR3 DNA reads TGTGCCAGCAGTGACTATGATTCAGATACGCAGTATTTT. As protein: CASSDYDSDTQYF.

V gene TRBV5-5 combines with J gene TRBJ2-3, with TRBD2 matching over 8 bases. There are 17 residues in the CDR3. Germline lookup yields CDR1 SGHKS and CDR2 YYEKEE (reference sequence). The junction had 10 bases not matched to a gene; V was cut back by 4 bases and J by 0 bases. CDR3 amino acids: CASSPRGERGSTDTQYF. The CDR3 DNA is TGTGCCAGCAGCCCCCGCGGTGAGCGGGGGAGCACAGATACGCAGTATTTT.

This chain connects TRBV28 to TRBJ2-3; the D gene is possibly TRBD2 (5 bases). The CDR3 is made up of 16 amino acids. Trimming stripped 5 bases from V and 1 base from J, with 16 bases between. The germline V gene has CDR1 MDHEN and CDR2 SYDVKM. CDR3 loop: CASSPRWGSGTDTQYF. DNA of the CDR3: TGTGCCAGCAGTCCTCGTTGGGGTAGCGGCACAGATACGCAGTATTTT. Complete variable domain (other parts from reference TRBV28 and TRBJ2-3): DVKVTQSSRYLVKRTGEKVFLECVQDMDHENMFWYRQDPGLGLRLIYFSYDVKMKEKGDIPEGYSVSREKKERFSLILESASTNQTSMYLCASSPRWGSGTDTQYFGPGTRLTVL.

The CDR3 sequence is CASSLNDGYTF. The CDR3 bases are TGTGCCAGCAGCCTAAACGATGGCTACACCTTC. The chain employs TRBV7-9 and TRBJ1-2; no clear D. V was cut by 5 bases and J by 6 bases, with 7 bases left in between. Germline V gene data show CDR1 as SEHNR and CDR2 as FQNEAQ (reference sequence). This CDR3 spans 11 amino acids.

The chain joins TRBV6-5 to TRBJ1-4, with no clear D. CDR1 and CDR2 (germline): MNHEY, SVGAGI. With 6 bases removed from V and 8 bases from J, the gap between germline ends came to 19 bases. There are 15 residues in the CDR3. In DNA, the CDR3 is TGTGCCAGCAGCTCCTTGCCCGCCCGAAGCGAAAAACTGTTTTTT. Translation gives CASSSLPARSEKLFF.

V is TRBV2 and J is TRBJ2-2; the match to TRBD1 covers 8 bases. CDR1 SNHLY and CDR2 FYNNEI come from the germline V gene. Trimming cost V 6 bases and J 2 bases; bases outside gene matches: 2. The CDR3 is 14 residues long. CDR3 nucleotides: TGTGCCAGCAGGGACAGGGAAAACACCGGGGAGCTGTTTTTT. Translation gives CASRDRENTGELFF.

The sample holds a few counts of this clone. The chain couples TRBV29-1 to TRBJ1-5; 8 bases line up with TRBD1. V shed 6 bases and J 1 base; nucleotides not matched to a gene: 11. Germline V lookup: CDR1 SQVTM, CDR2 ANQGSEA. The CDR3 is 16 residues long. The CDR3 coding sequence is TGCAGCGTAGTGCCGGCGACAGGGGAGAGCAATCAGCCCCAGCATTTT. The encoded protein is CSVVPATGESNQPQHF.

J is TRBJ2-1 and V is TRBV5-1; TRBD2 matches 8 bases. Looked up from germline, CDR1 is SGHRS and CDR2 is YFSETQ. Trimming at V came to 1 base and at J to 1 base, leaving 10 bases not matched to a gene. The CDR3 runs 18 residues. CDR3 sequence (DNA): TGCGCCAGCAGCTTGATTCCAGCGGGAGCAGGTTCCTACAATGAGCAGTTCTTC. It encodes CASSLIPAGAGSYNEQFF.

The V gene is TRBV4-1, the J gene TRBJ2-3; possible D gene TRBD2, 6 bases. The CDR3 has 15 amino acids. The germline V gene has CDR1 MGHRA and CDR2 YSYEKL. V dropped 3 bases and J dropped 0 bases, with 10 bases sitting between them. The CDR3 DNA sequence: TGCGCCAGCAGCCAGGTAGCGGTCAGCACAGATACGCAGTATTTT. Its translation: CASSQVAVSTDTQYF.

The chain couples TRBV5-8 to TRBJ2-1, with 12 nucleotides matching TRBD2. V lost 4 bases and J lost 10; bases outside the gene matches: 12. The V gene's germline CDR1 is SGHTS and CDR2 YDEGEE. The CDR3 contains 16 residues. For the CDR3, the DNA is TGTGCCAGCAGCCAAGGACTAGCGGGACCCCTAGGCGAGCAGTTCTTC. Amino acids: CASSQGLAGPLGEQFF.

The chain uses TRBV7-3 and TRBJ2-5; TRBD2 aligns across 8 bases. Germline assignment: CDR1 SGHTA and CDR2 FQGTGA. The CDR3 is 18 residues long. V shed 2 bases and J 2 bases; nucleotides not matched to a gene: 13. As DNA, the CDR3 is TGTGCCAGCAGCTTATCCAGCGGGAGAGTGCTCGAGCAAGAGACCCAGTACTTC. As protein: CASSLSSGRVLEQETQYF.

V and J are TRBV7-3 and TRBJ2-7; TRBD2 matches 7 bases. Losses at the gene ends were 2 bases for V and 3 bases for J; bases not matched to a gene: 4. The CDR3 extends over 14 amino acids. From germline, CDR1 is SGHTA and CDR2 FQGTGA. In DNA form, the CDR3 reads TGTGCCAGCAGCTTATACGGCGGGAGCTACGAGCAGTACTTC. Amino acids: CASSLYGGSYEQYF.

The chain uses TRBV4-1 and TRBJ1-6; a possible D gene is TRBD1 (6 bases). The V end lost 0 bases, the J end lost 18 bases, and 12 bases lay between the germline ends. From germline, CDR1 is MGHRA and CDR2 YSYEKL. This CDR3 region has 12 residues. Here the CDR3 reads CASSQDRQVHHF. For the CDR3, the DNA is TGCGCCAGCAGCCAAGATAGACAGGTTCACCACTTT.

J is TRBJ2-2 and V is TRBV9; 7 bases line up with TRBD1. CDR1 and CDR2 (germline): SGDLS, YYNGEE. The CDR3 is made up of 13 amino acids. J gave up 7 bases and V 7 bases, and 7 bases lay outside the gene matches. The CDR3 is CASGTVGGGELFF. Written as DNA, the CDR3 is TGTGCCAGCGGGACAGTCGGTGGCGGGGAGCTGTTTTTT. Full variable domain (rest looked up from reference TRBV9 and TRBJ2-2): DSGVTQTPKHLITATGQRVTLRCSPRSGDLSVYWYQQSLDQGLQFLIQYYNGEERAKGNILERFSAQQFPDLHSELNLSSLELGDSALYFCASGTVGGGELFFGEGSRLTVL.

J is TRBJ2-4 and V is TRBV19, with D possibly TRBD2 on 6 matching bases. This CDR3 region has 14 residues. CDR1 is LNHDA, CDR2 SQIVND, per germline (reference sequence). Trimming cost V 5 bases and J 3 bases, with 11 bases left between them. DNA for the CDR3: TGTGCCAGTAGTCAACAGGACTACAAAAACATTCAGTACTTC. Translation: CASSQQDYKNIQYF.

The chain links TRBV7-3 to TRBJ2-2, with 9 bases matching TRBD2. The length of the CDR3 is 15 residues. The germline V gene encodes CDR1 SGHTA and CDR2 FQGTGA. Trimming removed 4 bases from V and 7 bases from J; junction bases left unmatched: 7. CDR3 DNA: TGTGCCAGCAGCTATAGCGGGAGTCGGATCGGGGAGCTGTTTTTT. Translation: CASSYSGSRIGELFF. Using reference TRBV7-3 and TRBJ2-2 for the parts outside the CDR3, the full variable domain is GAGVSQTPSNKVTEKGKYVELRCDPISGHTALYWYRQSLGQGPEFLIYFQGTGAADDSGLPNDRFFAVRPEGSVSTLKIQRTERGDSAVYLCASSYSGSRIGELFFGEGSRLTVL.

The chain is built from TRBV5-1 and TRBJ2-2, with 7 bases identical to TRBD2. The junction had 14 bases not matched to a gene; V was cut back by 7 bases and J by 5 bases. The CDR3 is 16 residues long. Germline CDR1 reads SGHRS; CDR2 reads YFSETQ. Here the CDR3 reads CASGPYAGVDTGELFF. In DNA, the CDR3 is TGCGCCAGCGGCCCCTACGCGGGAGTAGATACCGGGGAGCTGTTTTTT.

A word on this clone: Distinct nucleotide sequences in the sample also encode this CDR3. The rearrangement uses TRBV2 and TRBJ1-1, with D unresolved. This CDR3 contains 11 residues. Germline V gene sequence: CDR1 SNHLY, CDR2 FYNNEI. V lost 4 bases, J lost 6 bases, and 6 bases lay in between. The CDR3 here is CASSGRAEAFF. CDR3 sequence (DNA): TGTGCCAGCAGTGGGAGGGCTGAAGCTTTCTTT.